These 10 T cell receptor beta chains came from one sample sequenced in a study of blood T cell repertoires in COVID-19. Sequencing was performed with immunoSEQ multiplex PCR; in TCRdb, only in-frame clones are kept and a portion is missing. The sample lists approximately 290,000 clones, over 75% occurring once. Sequenced: PBMCs or T cells enriched from blood (not recorded which). The receptors stem from a woman between 25 and 40 years old who had recovered from COVID-19.

The chain links TRBV28 to TRBJ2-3; 9 bases agree with TRBD1. Germline loops: CDR1 MDHEN, CDR2 SYDVKM. CDR3 size: 15 residues. With 6 bases clipped from V and 3 bases from J, the junction kept 7 bases outside the gene matches. CDR3 protein: CASSNRDRVTDTQYF. The DNA of the CDR3 is TGTGCCAGCAGCAACCGGGACAGGGTAACAGATACGCAGTATTTT. The complete variable domain, with remaining parts taken from reference TRBV28 and TRBJ2-3, reads DVKVTQSSRYLVKRTGEKVFLECVQDMDHENMFWYRQDPGLGLRLIYFSYDVKMKEKGDIPEGYSVSREKKERFSLILESASTNQTSMYLCASSNRDRVTDTQYFGPGTRLTVL.

The chain joins TRBV19 to TRBJ2-7, with TRBD2 matching 9 bases. The germline V gene has CDR1 LNHDA and CDR2 SQIVND (reference sequence). J lost 1 base, V lost 5 bases, and 9 bases had no gene match. CDR3 size: 16 residues. The CDR3 loop is CASSAIAGGDSYEQYF. DNA of the CDR3: TGTGCCAGTAGTGCCATCGCGGGAGGGGATTCCTACGAGCAGTACTTC.

V gene TRBV11-2 combines with J gene TRBJ2-5; D ambiguous. The CDR3 totals 13 residues. Germline V lookup: CDR1 SGHAT, CDR2 FQNNGV. Trimming took 2 bases from V and 1 from J, leaving 5 bases between them. CDR3 in DNA: TGTGCCAGCAGCTTACGGGTCCAAGAGACCCAGTACTTC. As protein: CASSLRVQETQYF.

The V and J genes are TRBV9 and TRBJ2-1, with 10 bases that match TRBD2. The V and J ends lost 3 bases and 7 bases, in that order; junction bases with no gene match: 16. This CDR3 has 18 amino acids. In germline, CDR1 is SGDLS, CDR2 YYNGEE. The CDR3 DNA reads as TGTGCCAGCAGCGCCGACGTGACACCCAGCGGGAGGGTGAATGAGCAGTTCTTC. Residues: CASSADVTPSGRVNEQFF. Supplemented by reference TRBV9 and TRBJ2-1, the full variable domain reads DSGVTQTPKHLITATGQRVTLRCSPRSGDLSVYWYQQSLDQGLQFLIQYYNGEERAKGNILERFSAQQFPDLHSELNLSSLELGDSALYFCASSADVTPSGRVNEQFFGPGTRLTVL.

This chain uses TRBV9 with TRBJ2-1, with TRBD2 matching over 9 bases. Germline V gives CDR1 SGDLS, CDR2 YYNGEE. CDR3 length: 15 amino acids. The V and J ends lost 0 bases and 9 bases, in that order; junction bases with no gene match: 7. The CDR3 nucleotides are TGTGCCAGCAGCGTAGAGGCGGGAGGGCCTCCTGAGCAGTTCTTC. It yields the protein CASSVEAGGPPEQFF.

J is TRBJ1-3 and V is TRBV7-3; D is unresolved. The germline gives CDR1 SGHTA, CDR2 FQGTGA. The CDR3 has 14 residues. V lost 5 bases, J lost 1 base, and 9 bases lay in between. The CDR3 is CASSRAGSGNTIYF. The DNA of the CDR3 is TGTGCCAGCAGCCGCGCGGGTTCTGGAAACACCATATATTTT. Variable domain in full (rest from reference TRBV7-3 and TRBJ1-3): GAGVSQTPSNKVTEKGKYVELRCDPISGHTALYWYRQSLGQGPEFLIYFQGTGAADDSGLPNDRFFAVRPEGSVSTLKIQRTERGDSAVYLCASSRAGSGNTIYFGEGSWLTVV.

J is TRBJ2-1 and V is TRBV5-5; weak D call: TRBD1 (6 bases). Germline assignment: CDR1 SGHKS and CDR2 YYEKEE (reference sequence). This CDR3 has 16 amino acids. V shed 3 bases and J shed 5 bases, with 18 bases lying between them. CDR3 protein: CASSWAFGQPDNEQFF. CDR3 bases: TGTGCCAGCAGCTGGGCCTTTGGACAGCCGGACAATGAGCAGTTCTTC.

This rearrangement joins TRBV6-2 or TRBV6-3 to TRBJ2-1; 9 nucleotides line up with TRBD2. Germline CDR1 is MNHEY and CDR2 is SVGEGT. V lost 6 bases, J lost 5 bases, and 5 bases stayed unmatched. The CDR3 is 14 amino acids. CDR3 amino acids: CASSTAGGDNEQFF. The CDR3 DNA follows: TGTGCCAGCAGCACAGCGGGAGGCGACAATGAGCAGTTCTTC.

The rearrangement uses TRBV5-6 and TRBJ1-6; D is unclear. The CDR3 totals 18 residues. Per the germline V gene, CDR1 is SGHDT and CDR2 is YYEEEE. The V end was cut by 2 bases, the J end by 0 bases, with 15 bases between. The CDR3 here is CASSFDQLGSSYNSPLHF. For the CDR3, the DNA is TGTGCCAGCAGCTTTGACCAACTTGGGAGCTCCTATAATTCACCCCTCCACTTT.

The chain combines TRBV5-5 with TRBJ2-7; perhaps TRBD2 as D (5 bases). The V and J ends lost 1 base and 1 base respectively, with 9 bases between them. Germline V gives CDR1 SGHKS, CDR2 YYEKEE (reference sequence). The length of the CDR3 is 14 residues. The DNA of the CDR3 is TGTGCCAGCAGCTTGAGCCGGACTTCCTACGAGCAGTACTTC. It specifies CASSLSRTSYEQYF.